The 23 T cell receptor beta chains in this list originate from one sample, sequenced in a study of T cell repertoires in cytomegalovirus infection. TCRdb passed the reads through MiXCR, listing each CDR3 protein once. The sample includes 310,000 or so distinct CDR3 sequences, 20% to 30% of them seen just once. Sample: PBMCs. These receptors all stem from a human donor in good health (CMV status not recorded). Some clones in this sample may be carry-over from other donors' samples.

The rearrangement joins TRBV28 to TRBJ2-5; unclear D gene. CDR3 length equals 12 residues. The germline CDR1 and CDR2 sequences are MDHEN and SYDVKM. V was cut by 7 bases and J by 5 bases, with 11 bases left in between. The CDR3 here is CASNPTRETQYF. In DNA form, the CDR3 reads TGTGCCAGCAATCCGACACGCGAGACCCAGTACTTC.

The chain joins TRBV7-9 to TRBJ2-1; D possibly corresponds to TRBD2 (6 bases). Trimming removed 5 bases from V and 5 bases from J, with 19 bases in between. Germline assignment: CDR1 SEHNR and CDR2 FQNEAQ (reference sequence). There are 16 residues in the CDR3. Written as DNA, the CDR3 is TGTGCCAGCAGCCCGCATTTTGGGACTTCCCACAATGAGCAGTTCTTC. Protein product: CASSPHFGTSHNEQFF. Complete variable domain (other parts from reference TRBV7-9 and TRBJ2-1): DTGVSQNPRHKITKRGQNVTFRCDPISEHNRLYWYRQTLGQGPEFLTYFQNEAQLEKSRLLSDRFSAERPKGSFSTLEIQRTEQGDSAMYLCASSPHFGTSHNEQFFGPGTRLTVL.

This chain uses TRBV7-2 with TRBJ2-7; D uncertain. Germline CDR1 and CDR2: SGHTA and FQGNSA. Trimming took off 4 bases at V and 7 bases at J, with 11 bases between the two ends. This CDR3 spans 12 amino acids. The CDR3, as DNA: TGTGCCAGCAGCTCCAATGGATGGGAGCAGTACTTC. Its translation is CASSSNGWEQYF.

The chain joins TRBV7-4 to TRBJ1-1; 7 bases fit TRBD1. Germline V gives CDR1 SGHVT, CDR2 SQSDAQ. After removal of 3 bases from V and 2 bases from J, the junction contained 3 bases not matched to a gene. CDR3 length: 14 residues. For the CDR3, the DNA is TGTGCCAGCAGCTTCGGACAGGTTAACACTGAAGCTTTCTTT. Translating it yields CASSFGQVNTEAFF.

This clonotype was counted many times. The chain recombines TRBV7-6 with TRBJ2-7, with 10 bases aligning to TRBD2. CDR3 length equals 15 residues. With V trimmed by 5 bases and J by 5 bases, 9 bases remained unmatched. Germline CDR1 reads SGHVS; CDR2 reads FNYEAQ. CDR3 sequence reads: CASSPLSGRADEQYF. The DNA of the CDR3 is TGTGCCAGCAGCCCCCTCAGCGGGAGGGCCGACGAGCAGTACTTC.

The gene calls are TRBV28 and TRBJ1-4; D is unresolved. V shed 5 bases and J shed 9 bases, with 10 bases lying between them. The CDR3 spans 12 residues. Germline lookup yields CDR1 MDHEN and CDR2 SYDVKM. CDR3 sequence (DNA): TGTGCCAGCAGTATGGGCGGTAAAAAACTGTTTTTT. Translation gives CASSMGGKKLFF.

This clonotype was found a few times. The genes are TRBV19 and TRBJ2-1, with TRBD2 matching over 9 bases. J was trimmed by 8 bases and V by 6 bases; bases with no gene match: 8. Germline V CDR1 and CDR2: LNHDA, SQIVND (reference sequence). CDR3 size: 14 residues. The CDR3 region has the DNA TGTGCCAGTAGGAAGGCGGGGGGGTCGGATGAGCAGTTCTTC. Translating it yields CASRKAGGSDEQFF. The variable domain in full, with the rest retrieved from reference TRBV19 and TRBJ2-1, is DGGITQSPKYLFRKEGQNVTLSCEQNLNHDAMYWYRQDPGQGLRLIYYSQIVNDFQKGDIAEGYSVSREKKESFPLTVTSAQKNPTAFYLCASRKAGGSDEQFFGPGTRLTVL.

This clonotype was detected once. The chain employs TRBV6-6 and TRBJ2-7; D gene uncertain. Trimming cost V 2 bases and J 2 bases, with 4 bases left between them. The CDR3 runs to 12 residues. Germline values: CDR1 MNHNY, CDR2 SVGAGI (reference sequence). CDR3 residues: CASSYSPYEQYV. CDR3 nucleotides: TGTGCCAGCAGTTACAGTCCCTACGAGCAGTACGTC.

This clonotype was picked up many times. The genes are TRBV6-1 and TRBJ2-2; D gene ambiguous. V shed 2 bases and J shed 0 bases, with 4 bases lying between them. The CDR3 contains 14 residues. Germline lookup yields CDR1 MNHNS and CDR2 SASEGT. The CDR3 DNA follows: TGTGCCAGCAGTGAACAGCCGAACACCGGGGAGCTGTTTTTT. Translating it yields CASSEQPNTGELFF.

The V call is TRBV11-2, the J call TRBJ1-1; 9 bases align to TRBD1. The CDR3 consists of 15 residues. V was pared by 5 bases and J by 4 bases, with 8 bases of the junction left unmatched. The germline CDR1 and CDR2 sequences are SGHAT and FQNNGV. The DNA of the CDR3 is TGTGCCAGCAGCAACCGGGACAGGGAACTCACTGAAGCTTTCTTT. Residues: CASSNRDRELTEAFF.

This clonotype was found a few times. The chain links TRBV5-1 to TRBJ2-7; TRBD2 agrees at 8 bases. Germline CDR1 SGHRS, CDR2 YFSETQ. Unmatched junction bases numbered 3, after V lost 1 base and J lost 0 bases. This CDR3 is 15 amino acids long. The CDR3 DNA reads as TGCGCCAGCAGCTTGACGCGGGGGGACTCCTACGAGCAGTACTTC. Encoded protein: CASSLTRGDSYEQYF. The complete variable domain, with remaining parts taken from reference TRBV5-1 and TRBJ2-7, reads KAGVTQTPRYLIKTRGQQVTLSCSPISGHRSVSWYQQTPGQGLQFLFEYFSETQRNKGNFPGRFSGRQFSNSRSEMNVSTLELGDSALYLCASSLTRGDSYEQYFGPGTRLTVT.

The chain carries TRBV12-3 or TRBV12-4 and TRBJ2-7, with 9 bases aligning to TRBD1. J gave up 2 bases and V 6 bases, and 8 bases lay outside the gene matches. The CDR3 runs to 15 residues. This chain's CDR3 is CASRPRTGDTYEQYF. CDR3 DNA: TGTGCCAGCAGACCTAGGACAGGGGACACCTACGAGCAGTACTTC.

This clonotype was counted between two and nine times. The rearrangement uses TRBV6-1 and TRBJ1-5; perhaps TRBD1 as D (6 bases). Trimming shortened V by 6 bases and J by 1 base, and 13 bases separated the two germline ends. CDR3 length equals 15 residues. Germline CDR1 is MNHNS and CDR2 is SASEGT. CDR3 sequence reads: CASRWGGQSNQPQHF. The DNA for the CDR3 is TGTGCCAGCAGGTGGGGGGGCCAAAGCAATCAGCCCCAGCATTTT.

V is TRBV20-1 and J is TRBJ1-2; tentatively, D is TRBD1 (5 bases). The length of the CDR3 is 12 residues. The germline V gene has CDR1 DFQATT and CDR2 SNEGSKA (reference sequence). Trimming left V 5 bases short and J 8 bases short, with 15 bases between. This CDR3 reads CSASVPGEGYTF. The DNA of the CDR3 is TGCAGTGCTTCCGTTCCGGGGGAAGGCTACACCTTC.

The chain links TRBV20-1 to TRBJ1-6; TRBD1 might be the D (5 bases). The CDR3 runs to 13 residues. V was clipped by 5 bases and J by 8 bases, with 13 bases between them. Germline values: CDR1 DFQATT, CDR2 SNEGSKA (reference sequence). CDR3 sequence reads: CSARGVWDSPLHF. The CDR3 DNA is TGCAGTGCTCGAGGGGTTTGGGATTCACCCCTCCACTTT.

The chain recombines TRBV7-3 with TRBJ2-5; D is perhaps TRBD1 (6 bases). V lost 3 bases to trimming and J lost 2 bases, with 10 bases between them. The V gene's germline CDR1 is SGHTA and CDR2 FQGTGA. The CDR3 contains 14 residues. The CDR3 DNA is TGTGCCAGCAGCTTGGACAGCTTTCAAGAGACCCAGTACTTC. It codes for CASSLDSFQETQYF.

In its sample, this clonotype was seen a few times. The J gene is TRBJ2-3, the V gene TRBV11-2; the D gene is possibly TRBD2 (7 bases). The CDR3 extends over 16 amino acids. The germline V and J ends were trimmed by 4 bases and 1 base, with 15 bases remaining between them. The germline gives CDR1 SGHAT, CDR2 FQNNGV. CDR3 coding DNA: TGTGCCAGCAGCTCGCGACCGGGGGGCGGCACAGATACGCAGTATTTT. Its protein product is CASSSRPGGGTDTQYF.

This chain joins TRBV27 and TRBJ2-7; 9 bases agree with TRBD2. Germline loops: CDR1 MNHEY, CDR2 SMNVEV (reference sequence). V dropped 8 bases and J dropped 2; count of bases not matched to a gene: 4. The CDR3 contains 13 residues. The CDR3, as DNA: TGTGCCAGCCAGCGGGGGGTTCCCTACGAGCAGTACTTC. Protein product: CASQRGVPYEQYF.

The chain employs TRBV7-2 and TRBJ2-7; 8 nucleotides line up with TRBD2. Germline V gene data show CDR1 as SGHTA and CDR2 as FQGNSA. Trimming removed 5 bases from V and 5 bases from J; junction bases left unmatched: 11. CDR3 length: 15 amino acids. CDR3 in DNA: TGTGCCAGCAGCACTTCGGGGACTAGTTTTGACGAGCAGTACTTC. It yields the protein CASSTSGTSFDEQYF.

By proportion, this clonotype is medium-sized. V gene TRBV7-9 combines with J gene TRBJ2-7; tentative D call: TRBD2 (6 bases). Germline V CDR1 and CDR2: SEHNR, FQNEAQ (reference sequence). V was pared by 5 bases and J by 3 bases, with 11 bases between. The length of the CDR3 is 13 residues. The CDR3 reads CASSRGLRYEQYF. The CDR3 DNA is TGTGCCAGCAGCCGGGGACTCCGCTACGAGCAGTACTTC.

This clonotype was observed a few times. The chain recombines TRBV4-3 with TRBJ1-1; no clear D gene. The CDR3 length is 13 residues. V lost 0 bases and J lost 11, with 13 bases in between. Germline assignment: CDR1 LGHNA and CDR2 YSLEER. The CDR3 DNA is TGCGCCAGCAGCCAAGAGATGGGTGCTGGGGCTTTCTTT. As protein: CASSQEMGAGAFF.

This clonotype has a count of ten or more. The CDR3: CASRNSGSSYEQYF. In nucleotides, the CDR3 is TGTGCCAGCAGAAATAGCGGGAGTTCCTACGAGCAGTACTTC. This rearrangement joins TRBV6-6 to TRBJ2-7; 9 bases are a match to TRBD2. Trimming removed 6 bases from V and 1 base from J; junction bases left unmatched: 4. This CDR3 has 14 amino acids. Germline V gene data show CDR1 as MNHNY and CDR2 as SVGAGI (reference sequence).

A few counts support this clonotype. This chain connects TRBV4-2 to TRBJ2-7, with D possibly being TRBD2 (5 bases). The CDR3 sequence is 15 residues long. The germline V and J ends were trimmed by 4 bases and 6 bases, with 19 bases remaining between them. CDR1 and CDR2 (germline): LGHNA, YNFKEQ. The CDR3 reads CASSPLLGEGGEQYF. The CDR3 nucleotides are TGTGCCAGCAGCCCCCTCTTGGGTGAGGGCGGCGAGCAGTACTTC.